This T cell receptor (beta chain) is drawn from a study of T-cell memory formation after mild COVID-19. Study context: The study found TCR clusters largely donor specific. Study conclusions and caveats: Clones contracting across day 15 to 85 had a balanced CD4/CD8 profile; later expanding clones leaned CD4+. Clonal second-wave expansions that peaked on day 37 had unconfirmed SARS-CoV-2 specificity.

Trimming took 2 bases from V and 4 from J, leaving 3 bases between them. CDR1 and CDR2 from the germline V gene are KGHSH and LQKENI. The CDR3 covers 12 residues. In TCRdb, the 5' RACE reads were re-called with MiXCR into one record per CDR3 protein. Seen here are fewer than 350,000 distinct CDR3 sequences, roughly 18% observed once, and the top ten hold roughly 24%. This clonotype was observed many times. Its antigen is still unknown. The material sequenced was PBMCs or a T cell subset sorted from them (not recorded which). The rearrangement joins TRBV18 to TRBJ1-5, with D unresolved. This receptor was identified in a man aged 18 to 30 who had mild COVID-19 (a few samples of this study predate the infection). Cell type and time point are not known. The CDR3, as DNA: TGTGCCAGCTCACCAGGTAATCAGCCCCAGCATTTT. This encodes CASSPGNQPQHF. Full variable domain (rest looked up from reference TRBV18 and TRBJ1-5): NAGVMQNPRHLVRRRGQEARLRCSPMKGHSHVYWYRQLPEEGLKFMVYLQKENIIDESGMPKERFSAEFPKEGPSILRIQQVVRGDSAAYFCASSPGNQPQHFGDGTRLSIL.